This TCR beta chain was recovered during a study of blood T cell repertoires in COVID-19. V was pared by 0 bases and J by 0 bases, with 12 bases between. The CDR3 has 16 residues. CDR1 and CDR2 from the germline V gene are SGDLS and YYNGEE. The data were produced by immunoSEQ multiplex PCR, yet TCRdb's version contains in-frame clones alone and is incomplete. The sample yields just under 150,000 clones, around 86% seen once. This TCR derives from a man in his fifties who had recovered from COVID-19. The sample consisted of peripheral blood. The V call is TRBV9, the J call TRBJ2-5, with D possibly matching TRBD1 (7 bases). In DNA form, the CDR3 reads TGTGCCAGCAGCGTAGGGGCAGGGGGGAACCAAGAGACCCAGTACTTC. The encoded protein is CASSVGAGGNQETQYF. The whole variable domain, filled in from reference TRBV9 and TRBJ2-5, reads DSGVTQTPKHLITATGQRVTLRCSPRSGDLSVYWYQQSLDQGLQFLIQYYNGEERAKGNILERFSAQQFPDLHSELNLSSLELGDSALYFCASSVGAGGNQETQYFGPGTRLLVL.